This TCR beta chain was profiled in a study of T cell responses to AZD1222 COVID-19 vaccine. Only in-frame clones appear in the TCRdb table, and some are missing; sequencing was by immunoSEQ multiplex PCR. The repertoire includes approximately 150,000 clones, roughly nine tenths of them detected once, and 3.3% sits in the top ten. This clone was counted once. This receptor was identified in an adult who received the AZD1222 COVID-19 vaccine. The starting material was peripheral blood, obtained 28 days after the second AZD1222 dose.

This CDR3 is CASSIINQPQHF. CDR3 coding DNA: TGTGCCAGTAGTATCATTAATCAGCCCCAGCATTTT. J is TRBJ1-5 and V is TRBV19; D uncertain. The V end was cut by 3 bases, the J end by 4 bases, with 4 bases between. Germline assignment: CDR1 LNHDA and CDR2 SQIVND (reference sequence). This CDR3 has 12 residues.